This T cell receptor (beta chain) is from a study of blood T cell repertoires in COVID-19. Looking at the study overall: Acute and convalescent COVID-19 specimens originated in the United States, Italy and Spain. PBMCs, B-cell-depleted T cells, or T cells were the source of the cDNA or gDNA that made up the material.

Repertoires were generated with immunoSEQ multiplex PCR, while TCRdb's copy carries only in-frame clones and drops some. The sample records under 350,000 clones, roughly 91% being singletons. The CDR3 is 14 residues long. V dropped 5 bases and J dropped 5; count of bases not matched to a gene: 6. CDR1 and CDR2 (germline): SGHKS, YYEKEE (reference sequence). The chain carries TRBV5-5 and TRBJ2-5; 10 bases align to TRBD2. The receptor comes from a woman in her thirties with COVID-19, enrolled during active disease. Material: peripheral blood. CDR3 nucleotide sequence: TGTGCCAGCAGTTTTAGCGGGGGGTTGGAGACCCAGTACTTC. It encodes CASSFSGGLETQYF.